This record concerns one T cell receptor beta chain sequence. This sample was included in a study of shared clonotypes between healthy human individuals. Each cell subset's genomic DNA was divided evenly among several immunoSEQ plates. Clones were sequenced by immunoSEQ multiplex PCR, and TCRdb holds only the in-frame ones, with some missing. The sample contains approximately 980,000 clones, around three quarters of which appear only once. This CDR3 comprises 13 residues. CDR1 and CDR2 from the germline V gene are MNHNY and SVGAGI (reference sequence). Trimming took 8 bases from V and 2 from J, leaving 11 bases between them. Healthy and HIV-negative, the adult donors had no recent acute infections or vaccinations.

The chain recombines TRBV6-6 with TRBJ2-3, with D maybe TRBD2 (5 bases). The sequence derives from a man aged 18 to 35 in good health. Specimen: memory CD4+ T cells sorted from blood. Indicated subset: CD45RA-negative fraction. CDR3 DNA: TGTGCCAGCCGCCAGCGGAACACAGATACGCAGTATTTT. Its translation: CASRQRNTDTQYF.